Listed below are T cell receptor beta chains from one sample, sequenced in a study of blood T cell repertoires in COVID-19. Sequencing was performed with immunoSEQ multiplex PCR; in TCRdb, only in-frame clones are kept and a portion is missing. The table has 200,000 to 300,000 clones, around 87% seen once. The specimen was peripheral blood. The receptor set was obtained from a woman aged 50 to 60 with acute or convalescent COVID-19. CDR3s include the opening cysteine and the closing phenylalanine or tryptophan. Each record gives: clone size, V gene, J gene, D gene, CDR3 protein, CDR3 DNA. A D gene is named only where the DNA matches it firmly. Where a row states a size, it is once, few, many or the class of an expanded clone; other rows omit it.

>NA|TRBV7-9|TRBJ1-1|NA
CASSAKGVTGTEAFF
TGTGCCAGCAGTGCTAAGGGAGTTACCGGCACTGAAGCTTTCTTT
>NA|TRBV9|TRBJ2-5|TRBD2
CASSVASGKETQYF
TGTGCCAGCAGCGTTGCTAGCGGGAAAGAGACCCAGTACTTC
>NA|TRBV27|TRBJ1-5|NA
CASSLLGENQPQHF
TGTGCCAGCAGTTTATTAGGAGAAAATCAGCCCCAGCATTTT
>NA|TRBV28|TRBJ1-4|NA
CASRPQGLTNEKLFF
TGTGCCAGCAGGCCCCAGGGGCTCACTAATGAAAAACTGTTTTTT
>NA|TRBV5-5|TRBJ2-5|NA
CASSLAGIQETQYF
TGTGCCAGCAGCTTGGCGGGGATCCAAGAGACCCAGTACTTC
>NA|TRBV30|TRBJ2-6|NA
CAWSGWGVKTSGANVLTF
TGTGCCTGGAGTGGATGGGGGGTTAAAACCTCTGGGGCCAACGTCCTGACTTTC
>NA|TRBV24-1|TRBJ2-1|NA
CATSDPGPRSYNEQFF
TGTGCCACCAGTGATCCGGGTCCCCGCTCCTACAATGAGCAGTTCTTC
>NA|TRBV6-5|TRBJ2-3|TRBD2
CASSSEVAGLTDTQYF
TGTGCCAGCAGTTCCGAAGTAGCGGGACTAACAGATACGCAGTATTTT
>NA|TRBV27|TRBJ2-6|NA
CASRGLSSGANVLTF
TGTGCCAGCAGGGGGCTTAGCTCTGGGGCCAACGTCCTGACTTTC
>NA|TRBV6-5|TRBJ1-1|TRBD1
CASSYLNRGTEAFF
TGTGCCAGCAGTTACTTAAACAGGGGAACTGAAGCTTTCTTT
>NA|TRBV7-9|TRBJ1-1|NA
CASSYRGGTEAFF
TGTGCCAGCAGCTATAGAGGGGGCACTGAAGCTTTCTTT
>NA|TRBV9|TRBJ2-1|TRBD1
CASSEQGVTYNEQFF
TGTGCCAGCAGCGAGCAGGGGGTCACCTACAATGAGCAGTTCTTC
>NA|TRBV14|TRBJ2-7|NA
CASSVSQGSYEQYF
TGTGCCAGCAGCGTATCTCAGGGGTCCTACGAGCAGTACTTC
>few|TRBV6-5|TRBJ1-1|NA
CASNRQANTEAFF
TGTGCCAGCAACAGGCAGGCGAACACTGAAGCTTTCTTT
>NA|TRBV27|TRBJ2-7|TRBD1
CASSPPGTGAYEQYF
TGTGCCAGCAGTCCGCCCGGGACAGGTGCCTACGAGCAGTACTTC
>NA|TRBV6-2/TRBV6-3|TRBJ2-3|NA
CASSYRGGASTDTQYF
TGTGCCAGCAGTTACCGGGGCGGGGCTAGCACAGATACGCAGTATTTT
>NA|TRBV4-3|TRBJ1-2|NA
CASSQGHGDYGYTF
TGCGCCAGCAGCCAAGGCCACGGAGACTATGGCTACACCTTC
>NA|TRBV6-4|TRBJ2-2|NA
CASSPQGGTNTGELFF
TGTGCCAGCAGCCCCCAGGGCGGGACGAACACCGGGGAGCTGTTTTTT
>NA|TRBV27|TRBJ2-3|NA
CASSLGRGWDTQYF
TGTGCCAGCAGTTTAGGTAGGGGGTGGGATACGCAGTATTTT
>NA|TRBV5-1|TRBJ1-2|TRBD1
CASTISTGESNGYTF
TGCGCCAGCACTATTTCGACAGGGGAATCTAATGGCTACACCTTC
>NA|TRBV6-6|TRBJ2-7|NA
CASSPGFGYEQYF
TGTGCCAGCAGCCCGGGGTTTGGCTACGAGCAGTACTTC
>NA|TRBV28|TRBJ1-4|NA
CASSDWSTNEKLFF
TGTGCCAGCAGTGACTGGTCAACTAATGAAAAACTGTTTTTT
>NA|TRBV11-1|TRBJ1-2|NA
CASSLNQGDGYTF
TGTGCCAGCAGCTTAAATCAGGGCGATGGCTACACCTTC
>NA|TRBV4-1|TRBJ2-1|TRBD2
CASSQDLAGFYNEQFF
TGCGCCAGCAGCCAAGATCTAGCGGGATTCTACAATGAGCAGTTCTTC
>NA|TRBV5-1|TRBJ2-5|TRBD2
CASSPPEIAGAETQYF
TGCGCCAGCAGCCCGCCCGAGATAGCGGGAGCGGAGACCCAGTACTTC
>once|TRBV9|TRBJ1-2|NA
CASSVRGRGDGYTF
TGTGCCAGCAGCGTCAGGGGTAGGGGTGACGGCTACACCTTC
>NA|TRBV9|TRBJ1-3|NA
CASSVGGGSSGNTIYF
TGTGCCAGCAGCGTAGGTGGGGGGTCCTCTGGAAACACCATATATTTT
>once|TRBV7-2|TRBJ2-3|NA
CASSFRRGSTQYF
TGTGCCAGCAGCTTCCGCCGGGGGTCTACGCAGTATTTT
>NA|TRBV9|TRBJ2-7|NA
CASSVGVDRHSYEQYF
TGTGCCAGCAGCGTAGGGGTCGACAGGCACTCCTACGAGCAGTACTTC